Listed here are 25 T cell receptor beta chains from one sample, sequenced in a study of blood T cell repertoires in COVID-19. The method was immunoSEQ multiplex PCR; TCRdb's version includes in-frame clones alone and lacks a portion of them. The table shows about 280,000 clones, with about four fifths occurring only once. What was sequenced was PBMCs or T cells enriched from blood (not recorded which). These receptors were collected from a man aged 35 to 55 who had been exposed to COVID-19.

V and J are TRBV19 and TRBJ1-5; possible D gene TRBD1, 6 bases. Trimming took 7 bases from V and 0 from J, leaving 19 bases between them. The CDR3 totals 17 residues. The germline V gene has CDR1 LNHDA and CDR2 SQIVND (reference sequence). CDR3 sequence: CASNDGTPAYSNQPQHF. CDR3 sequence (DNA): TGTGCCAGTAATGACGGGACACCAGCGTATAGCAATCAGCCCCAGCATTTT.

This chain connects TRBV4-1 to TRBJ2-2; TRBD1 might be the D (6 bases). The CDR3 spans 14 residues. Germline V gives CDR1 MGHRA, CDR2 YSYEKL. The germline V and J ends were trimmed by 4 bases and 1 base, with 7 bases remaining between them. CDR3 DNA: TGCGCCAGCAGCCCGGGACAGAACACCGGGGAGCTGTTTTTT. Amino acid sequence: CASSPGQNTGELFF.

This rearrangement joins TRBV6-2 or TRBV6-3 to TRBJ2-1; a weak D match, TRBD2 (6 bases). V was pared by 5 bases and J by 6 bases, with 17 bases between. In germline, CDR1 is MNHEY, CDR2 SVGEGT. This CDR3 contains 15 residues. CDR3 in DNA: TGTGCCAGCAGTGGTGGGACTGGGAAAGTCAATGAGCAGTTCTTC. It translates to CASSGGTGKVNEQFF.

Here the CDR3 DNA reads TGTGCCAGTATGTCAGGCACAGATACGCAGTATTTT. Its translation: CASMSGTDTQYF. The chain combines TRBV6-5 with TRBJ2-3; no definite D call. Trimming took 9 bases from V and 1 from J, leaving 8 bases between them. Germline-derived CDR1 and CDR2 are MNHEY and SVGAGI. This CDR3 comprises 12 residues.

The J gene is TRBJ2-7, the V gene TRBV29-1; D not certain. The germline V gene encodes CDR1 SQVTM and CDR2 ANQGSEA. This CDR3 is built from 12 residues. Deletions cut 6 bases from V and 1 base from J, with 10 bases between. The CDR3 here is CSVLVLSYEQYF. The CDR3 DNA reads as TGCAGCGTCCTCGTATTATCCTACGAGCAGTACTTC.

The chain combines TRBV9 with TRBJ2-7, with unresolved D. V was clipped by 4 bases and J by 3 bases, with 14 bases between them. The CDR3 runs to 14 residues. CDR1 and CDR2 (germline): SGDLS, YYNGEE. The CDR3 sequence: CASSPPQAIYEQYF. CDR3 nucleotide sequence: TGTGCCAGCAGCCCCCCTCAGGCCATCTACGAGCAGTACTTC.

This chain joins TRBV27 and TRBJ2-7, with 10 bases matching TRBD1. J gave up 3 bases and V 5 bases, and 13 bases lay outside the gene matches. This CDR3 is 17 amino acids long. Germline CDR1 MNHEY, CDR2 SMNVEV (reference sequence). Written as DNA, the CDR3 is TGTGCCAGCAGTCAGGGACAGGGGATACGGTCCCTCTACGAGCAGTACTTC. This gives the protein CASSQGQGIRSLYEQYF.

This chain uses TRBV7-2 with TRBJ1-4, with a weak D call TRBD1 (6 bases). CDR3 length: 14 residues. Germline V CDR1 and CDR2: SGHTA, FQGNSA. Trimming removed 2 bases from V and 7 bases from J, with 11 bases in between. DNA of the CDR3: TGTGCCAGCAGCTTATTGCAGGGGTCTGAAAAACTGTTTTTT. Protein sequence: CASSLLQGSEKLFF.

The genes are TRBV19 and TRBJ1-6, with 7 bases fitting TRBD1. The CDR3 totals 13 residues. Trimming took 5 bases from V and 12 from J; bases not matched to a gene: 7. In germline, CDR1 is LNHDA, CDR2 SQIVND (reference sequence). The CDR3: CASSWDSLQPLHF. In nucleotides, the CDR3 is TGTGCCAGTAGTTGGGACAGCCTACAACCCCTCCACTTT.

The chain employs TRBV9 and TRBJ2-1; D gene ambiguous. The CDR3 sequence is 12 residues long. Trimming left V 4 bases short and J 6 bases short, with 8 bases between. Germline V gene data show CDR1 as SGDLS and CDR2 as YYNGEE. CDR3 coding DNA: TGTGCCAGCAGCTTGACGGGCAATGAGCAGTTCTTC. Protein sequence: CASSLTGNEQFF.

The rearrangement uses TRBV29-1 and TRBJ1-2, with D perhaps matching TRBD1 (5 bases). V was clipped by 7 bases and J by 4 bases, with 22 bases between them. The CDR3 spans 15 residues. Looked up from germline, CDR1 is SQVTM and CDR2 is ANQGSEA. This CDR3 is CSATGTSEEGYGYTF. The CDR3 DNA follows: TGCAGCGCAACCGGGACTAGCGAGGAGGGCTATGGCTACACCTTC.

The chain uses TRBV29-1 and TRBJ2-2, with 7 nucleotides matching TRBD1. Losses at the gene ends were 6 bases for V and 7 bases for J; bases not matched to a gene: 5. The CDR3 totals 12 residues. The germline gives CDR1 SQVTM, CDR2 ANQGSEA. The CDR3 bases are TGCAGCGTGGGAAACAGGGGCGGGGAGCTGTTTTTT. This codes for CSVGNRGGELFF.

The genes are TRBV15 and TRBJ1-5; maybe TRBD1 (5 bases). V lost 3 bases, J lost 5 bases, and 11 bases lay in between. Germline CDR1 LNHNV, CDR2 YYDKDF (reference sequence). The length of the CDR3 is 14 residues. In DNA form, the CDR3 reads TGTGCCACCAGCAGCATGGGGGGAGATCAGCCCCAGCATTTT. Its translation: CATSSMGGDQPQHF.

In this sample, this clone turned up a few times. Other nucleotide sequences in the sample specify the same CDR3. The chain recombines TRBV5-1 with TRBJ1-6; D not resolved. Germline values: CDR1 SGHRS, CDR2 YFSETQ. This CDR3 contains 13 residues. The germline V and J ends were trimmed by 0 bases and 7 bases, with 5 bases remaining between them. In nucleotides, the CDR3 is TGCGCCAGCAGCTTGGGAGGAAATTCACCCCTCCACTTT. Its protein product is CASSLGGNSPLHF.

V gene TRBV24-1 combines with J gene TRBJ1-5; maybe TRBD1 (6 bases). V lost 8 bases, J lost 3 bases, and 10 bases lay in between. Germline V gives CDR1 KGHDR, CDR2 SFDVKD. The CDR3 spans 13 residues. The CDR3 bases are TGTGCCACCACACAGGGAGACAATCAGCCCCAGCATTTT. It encodes CATTQGDNQPQHF.

J is TRBJ2-1 and V is TRBV29-1, with D tentatively TRBD2 (6 bases). Trimming took off 2 bases at V and 7 bases at J, with 12 bases between the two ends. The CDR3 spans 13 residues. CDR1 SQVTM and CDR2 ANQGSEA come from the germline V gene. CDR3 nucleotide sequence: TGCAGCGTTGAAAGGGAGGCCGGGAATGAGCAGTTCTTC. Protein: CSVEREAGNEQFF.

V usage is TRBV9 and J usage is TRBJ2-1; 9 bases agree with TRBD2. CDR1 SGDLS and CDR2 YYNGEE come from the germline V gene. V trimming: 7 bases; J trimming: 3 bases; junction bases outside the gene matches: 2. The CDR3 sequence is 13 residues long. The CDR3 sequence: CASGSGSYNEQFF. As DNA, the CDR3 is TGTGCCAGCGGTAGCGGGAGCTACAATGAGCAGTTCTTC.

This chain joins TRBV20-1 and TRBJ1-4; D uncertain. Germline lookup yields CDR1 DFQATT and CDR2 SNEGSKA (reference sequence). CDR3 size: 11 residues. With 6 bases removed from V and 8 bases from J, the gap between germline ends came to 10 bases. The CDR3, as DNA: TGCAGTGCCCCGCGAGGAGAAAAACTGTTTTTT. Translating gives CSAPRGEKLFF.

This chain's CDR3 is CASSFAGAGELFF. The DNA of the CDR3 is TGTGCCAGCAGTTTTGCGGGGGCCGGGGAGCTGTTTTTT. The chain combines TRBV12-3 or TRBV12-4 with TRBJ2-2, with 7 positions matching TRBD2. The ends lost 3 bases at V and 6 bases at J; junction bases unmatched: 1. This CDR3 spans 13 amino acids.

The chain couples TRBV18 to TRBJ2-3, with D uncertain. Looked up from germline, CDR1 is KGHSH and CDR2 is LQKENI. The length of the CDR3 is 12 residues. V lost 1 base to trimming and J lost 5 bases, with 4 bases between them. The CDR3 DNA reads as TGTGCCAGCTCACCACTAGAAGATACGCAGTATTTT. This gives the protein CASSPLEDTQYF.

The DNA for the CDR3 is TGTGCCAGCAGTTCCGAACGGGAAGAGACCCAGTACTTC. It codes for CASSSEREETQYF. This chain links TRBV12-3 or TRBV12-4 with TRBJ2-5; no firm D call. V was pared by 4 bases and J by 3 bases, with 9 bases between. This CDR3 comprises 13 residues.

The J gene is TRBJ2-2, the V gene TRBV7-3, with 7 nucleotides matching TRBD2. The CDR3 spans 14 residues. Germline V gives CDR1 SGHTA, CDR2 FQGTGA. Losses at the gene ends were 6 bases for V and 7 bases for J; bases not matched to a gene: 8. The CDR3 sequence is CASRRLASGGELFF. For the CDR3, the DNA is TGTGCCAGCAGACGACTAGCTAGTGGCGGGGAGCTGTTTTTT.

A few counts support this clone. This chain uses TRBV21-1 with TRBJ2-7; TRBD2 was called by the table and not checked on the DNA. TRBV21-1 is a pseudogene locus. The CDR3 spans 14 residues. CDR3 nucleotides: TGTGCCAGCAGCGCAAGCGGGATCTCCTACGAGCAGTACTTC. Amino acid sequence: CASSASGISYEQYF.

The count of this clone is one. CDR3 bases: TGTGCCAGCAGGCCGACAGGAGTTTATCAGCCCCAGCATTTT. Translating it yields CASRPTGVYQPQHF. The V gene is TRBV2, the J gene TRBJ1-5; D perhaps matches TRBD1 (6 bases). Trimming removed 6 bases at V and 5 bases at J, with 14 bases between. CDR1 SNHLY and CDR2 FYNNEI come from the germline V gene. The CDR3 length is 14 residues.

The rearrangement joins TRBV27 to TRBJ2-3; 7 bases map to TRBD1. Trimming removed 4 bases from V and 6 bases from J; junction bases left unmatched: 4. This CDR3 has 13 residues. CDR1 MNHEY and CDR2 SMNVEV come from the germline V gene (reference sequence). CDR3 amino acids: CASSSQQGDTQYF. In DNA, the CDR3 is TGTGCCAGCAGTTCTCAACAGGGGGATACGCAGTATTTT.